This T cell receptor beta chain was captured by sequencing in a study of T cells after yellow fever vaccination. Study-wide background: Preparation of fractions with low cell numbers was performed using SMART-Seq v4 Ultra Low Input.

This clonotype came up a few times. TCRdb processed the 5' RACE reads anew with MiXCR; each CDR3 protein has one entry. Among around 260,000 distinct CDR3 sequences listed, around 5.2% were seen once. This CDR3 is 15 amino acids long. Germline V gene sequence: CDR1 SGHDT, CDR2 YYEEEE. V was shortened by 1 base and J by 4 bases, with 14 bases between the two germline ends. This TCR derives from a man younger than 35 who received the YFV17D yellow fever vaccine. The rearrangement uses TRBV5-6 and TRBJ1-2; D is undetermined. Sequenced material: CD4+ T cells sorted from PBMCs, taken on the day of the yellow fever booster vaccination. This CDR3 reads CASSLSGLTPYGYTF. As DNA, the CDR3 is TGTGCCAGCAGCTTGTCGGGCTTAACCCCCTATGGCTACACCTTC.